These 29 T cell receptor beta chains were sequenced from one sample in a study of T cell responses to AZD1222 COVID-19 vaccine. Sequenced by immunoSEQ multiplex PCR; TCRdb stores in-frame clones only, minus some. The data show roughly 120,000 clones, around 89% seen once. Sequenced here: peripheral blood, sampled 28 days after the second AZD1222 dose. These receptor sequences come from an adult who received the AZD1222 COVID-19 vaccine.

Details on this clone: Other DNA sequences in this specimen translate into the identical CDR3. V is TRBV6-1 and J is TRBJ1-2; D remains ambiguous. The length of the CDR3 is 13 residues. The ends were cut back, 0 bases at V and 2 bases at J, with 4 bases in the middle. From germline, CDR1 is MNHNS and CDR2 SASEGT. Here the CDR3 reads CASSEAGNYGYTF. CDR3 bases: TGTGCCAGCAGTGAAGCCGGAAACTATGGCTACACCTTC.

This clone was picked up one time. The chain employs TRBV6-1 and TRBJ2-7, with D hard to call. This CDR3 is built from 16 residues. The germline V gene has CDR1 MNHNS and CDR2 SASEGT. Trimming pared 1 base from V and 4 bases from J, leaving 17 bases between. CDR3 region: CASSEVGIVSSYEQYF. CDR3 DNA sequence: TGTGCCAGCAGTGAAGTAGGGATAGTATCTTCTTACGAGCAGTACTTC.

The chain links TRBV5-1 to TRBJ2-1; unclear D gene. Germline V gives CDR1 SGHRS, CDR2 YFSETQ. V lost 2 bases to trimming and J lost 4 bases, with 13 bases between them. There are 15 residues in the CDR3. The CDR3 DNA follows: TGCGCCAGCAGCTTTTACAGCACGCCTTACAATGAGCAGTTCTTC. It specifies CASSFYSTPYNEQFF.

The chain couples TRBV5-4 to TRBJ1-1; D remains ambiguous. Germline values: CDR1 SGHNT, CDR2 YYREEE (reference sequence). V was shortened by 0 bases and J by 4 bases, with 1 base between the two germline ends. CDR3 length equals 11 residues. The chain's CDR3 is CASSLGTEAFF. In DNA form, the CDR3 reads TGTGCCAGCAGCTTGGGCACTGAAGCTTTCTTT.

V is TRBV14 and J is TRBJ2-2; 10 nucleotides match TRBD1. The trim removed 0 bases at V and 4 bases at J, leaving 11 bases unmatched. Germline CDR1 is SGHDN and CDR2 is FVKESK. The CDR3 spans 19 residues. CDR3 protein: CASSQDLGTGVLLTGELFF. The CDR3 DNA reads TGTGCCAGCAGCCAAGATCTCGGGACAGGGGTTCTTCTCACCGGGGAGCTGTTTTTT. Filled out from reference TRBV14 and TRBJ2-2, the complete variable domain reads EAGVTQFPSHSVIEKGQTVTLRCDPISGHDNLYWYRRVMGKEIKFLLHFVKESKQDESGMPNNRFLAERTGGTYSTLKVQPAELEDSGVYFCASSQDLGTGVLLTGELFFGEGSRLTVL.

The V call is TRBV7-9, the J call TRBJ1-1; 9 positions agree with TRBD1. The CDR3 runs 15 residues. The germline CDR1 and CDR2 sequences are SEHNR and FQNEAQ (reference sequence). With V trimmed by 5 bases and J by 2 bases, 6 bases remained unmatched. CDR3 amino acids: CASSSRDRANTEAFF. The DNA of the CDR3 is TGTGCCAGCAGCAGCCGGGACAGGGCTAACACTGAAGCTTTCTTT. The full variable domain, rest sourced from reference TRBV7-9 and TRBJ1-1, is DTGVSQNPRHKITKRGQNVTFRCDPISEHNRLYWYRQTLGQGPEFLTYFQNEAQLEKSRLLSDRFSAERPKGSFSTLEIQRTEQGDSAMYLCASSSRDRANTEAFFGQGTRLTVV.

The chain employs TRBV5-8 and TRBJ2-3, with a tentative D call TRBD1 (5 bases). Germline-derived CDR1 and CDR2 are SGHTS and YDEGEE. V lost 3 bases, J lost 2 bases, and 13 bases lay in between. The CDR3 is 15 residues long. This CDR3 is CASSSSRGFTDTQYF. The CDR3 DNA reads TGTGCCAGCAGCTCCTCTAGGGGATTCACAGATACGCAGTATTTT.

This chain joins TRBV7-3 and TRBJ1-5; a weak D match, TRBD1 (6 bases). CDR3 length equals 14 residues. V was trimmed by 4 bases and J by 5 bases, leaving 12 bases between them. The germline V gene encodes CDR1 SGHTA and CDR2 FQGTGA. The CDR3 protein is CASSSQGGDQPQHF. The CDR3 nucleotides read TGTGCCAGCAGCTCACAGGGAGGGGATCAGCCCCAGCATTTT.

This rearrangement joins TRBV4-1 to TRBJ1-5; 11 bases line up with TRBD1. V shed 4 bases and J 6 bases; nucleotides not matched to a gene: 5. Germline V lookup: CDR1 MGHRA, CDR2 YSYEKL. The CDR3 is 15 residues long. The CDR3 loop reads CASSPMGTGGQPQHF. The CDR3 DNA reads TGCGCCAGCAGCCCAATGGGGACAGGGGGTCAGCCCCAGCATTTT.

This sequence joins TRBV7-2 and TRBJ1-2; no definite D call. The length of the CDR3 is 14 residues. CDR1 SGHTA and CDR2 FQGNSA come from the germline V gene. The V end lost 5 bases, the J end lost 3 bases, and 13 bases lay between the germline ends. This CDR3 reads CASSPTSGYYGYTF. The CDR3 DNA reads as TGTGCCAGCAGCCCAACCTCGGGGTACTATGGCTACACCTTC.

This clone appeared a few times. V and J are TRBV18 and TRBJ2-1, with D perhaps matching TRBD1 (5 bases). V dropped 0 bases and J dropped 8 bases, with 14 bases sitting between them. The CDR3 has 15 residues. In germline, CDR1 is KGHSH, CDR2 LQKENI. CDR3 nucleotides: TGTGCCAGCTCACCACCATCAGGGCTGGGCTATGAGCAGTTCTTC. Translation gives CASSPPSGLGYEQFF.

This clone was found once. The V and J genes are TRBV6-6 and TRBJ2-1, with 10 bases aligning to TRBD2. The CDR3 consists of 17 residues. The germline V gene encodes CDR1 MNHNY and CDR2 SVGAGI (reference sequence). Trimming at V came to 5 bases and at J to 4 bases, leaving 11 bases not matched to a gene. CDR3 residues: CASSHHSGGKAYNEQFF. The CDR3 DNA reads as TGTGCCAGCAGTCACCATAGCGGGGGGAAGGCTTACAATGAGCAGTTCTTC.

CDR3 sequence reads: CATTPDRSSYNEQFF. DNA of the CDR3: TGTGCCACTACCCCGGACAGATCCTCCTACAATGAGCAGTTCTTC. The J gene is TRBJ2-1, the V gene TRBV19, with a possible D match to TRBD1 (6 bases). Germline-derived CDR1 and CDR2 are LNHDA and SQIVND (reference sequence). The CDR3 spans 15 residues. V lost 10 bases to trimming and J lost 0 bases, with 16 bases between them.

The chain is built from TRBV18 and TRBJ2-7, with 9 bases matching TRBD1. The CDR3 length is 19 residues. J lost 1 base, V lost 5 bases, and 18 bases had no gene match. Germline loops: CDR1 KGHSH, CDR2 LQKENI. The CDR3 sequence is CASSDLRSGQGMSSYEQYF. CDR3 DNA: TGTGCCAGCTCAGACCTTCGCTCGGGACAGGGAATGAGTTCCTACGAGCAGTACTTC.

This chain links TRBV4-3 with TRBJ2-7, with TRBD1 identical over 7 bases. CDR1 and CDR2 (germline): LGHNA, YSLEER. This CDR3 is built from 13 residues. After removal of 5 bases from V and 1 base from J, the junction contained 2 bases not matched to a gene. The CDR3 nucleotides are TGCGCCAGCAGCGCGACAGGGTCCTACGAGCAGTACTTC. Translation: CASSATGSYEQYF.

The CDR3 region has the DNA TGTGCCAGCAGCCAACTCTCTGGGGGGGGCTACGAGCAGTACTTC. Its protein product is CASSQLSGGGYEQYF. V is TRBV14 and J is TRBJ2-7, with 7 bases that match TRBD2. The CDR3 loop spans 15 amino acids. CDR1 and CDR2 (germline): SGHDN, FVKESK. V trimming: 2 bases; J trimming: 3 bases; junction bases outside the gene matches: 7.

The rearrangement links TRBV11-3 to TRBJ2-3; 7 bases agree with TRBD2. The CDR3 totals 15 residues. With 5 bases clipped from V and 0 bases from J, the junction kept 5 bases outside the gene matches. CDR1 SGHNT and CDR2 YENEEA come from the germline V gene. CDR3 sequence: CASSETSPSTDTQYF. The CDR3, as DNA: TGTGCCAGCAGCGAGACTAGCCCAAGCACAGATACGCAGTATTTT.

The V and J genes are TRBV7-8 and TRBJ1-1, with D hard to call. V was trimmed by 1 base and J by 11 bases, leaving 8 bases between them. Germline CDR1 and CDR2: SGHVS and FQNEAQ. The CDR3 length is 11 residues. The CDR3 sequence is CASSLGVGAFF. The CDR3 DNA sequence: TGTGCCAGCAGCTTAGGTGTCGGGGCTTTCTTT. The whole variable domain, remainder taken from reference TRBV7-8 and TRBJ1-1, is GAGVSQSPRYKVAKRGQDVALRCDPISGHVSLFWYQQALGQGPEFLTYFQNEAQLDKSGLPSDRFFAERPEGSVSTLKIQRTQQEDSAVYLCASSLGVGAFFGQGTRLTVV.

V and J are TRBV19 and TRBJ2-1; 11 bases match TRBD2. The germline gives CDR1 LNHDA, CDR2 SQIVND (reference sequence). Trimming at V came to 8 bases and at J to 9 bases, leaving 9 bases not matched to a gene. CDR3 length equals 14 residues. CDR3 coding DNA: TGTGCCAGTTCTCTAGCGGGAGGTCGTCTTGAGCAGTTCTTC. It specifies CASSLAGGRLEQFF.

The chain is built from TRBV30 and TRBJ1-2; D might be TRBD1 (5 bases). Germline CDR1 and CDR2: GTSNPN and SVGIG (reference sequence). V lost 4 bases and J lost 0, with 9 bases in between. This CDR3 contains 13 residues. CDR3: CAWNRGANYGYTF. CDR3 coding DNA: TGTGCCTGGAATAGGGGAGCTAACTATGGCTACACCTTC.

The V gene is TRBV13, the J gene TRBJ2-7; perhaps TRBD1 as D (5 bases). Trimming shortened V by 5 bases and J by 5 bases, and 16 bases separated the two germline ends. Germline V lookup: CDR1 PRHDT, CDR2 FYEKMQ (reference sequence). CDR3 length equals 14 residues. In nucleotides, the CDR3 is TGTGCCAGCAGCCCCTTCCAGGGAACCCACGAGCAGTACTTC. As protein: CASSPFQGTHEQYF.

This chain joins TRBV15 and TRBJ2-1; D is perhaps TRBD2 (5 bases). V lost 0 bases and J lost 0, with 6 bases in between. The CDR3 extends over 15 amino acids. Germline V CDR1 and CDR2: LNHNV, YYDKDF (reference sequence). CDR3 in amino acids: CATSRDGGSYNEQFF. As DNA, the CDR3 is TGTGCCACCAGCAGAGATGGAGGCTCCTACAATGAGCAGTTCTTC.

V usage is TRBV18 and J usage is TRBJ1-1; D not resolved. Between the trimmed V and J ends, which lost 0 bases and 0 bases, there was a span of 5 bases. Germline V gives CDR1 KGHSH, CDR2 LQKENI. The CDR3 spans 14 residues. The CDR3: CASSPPSVNTEAFF. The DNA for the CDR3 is TGTGCCAGCTCACCACCTTCTGTGAACACTGAAGCTTTCTTT.

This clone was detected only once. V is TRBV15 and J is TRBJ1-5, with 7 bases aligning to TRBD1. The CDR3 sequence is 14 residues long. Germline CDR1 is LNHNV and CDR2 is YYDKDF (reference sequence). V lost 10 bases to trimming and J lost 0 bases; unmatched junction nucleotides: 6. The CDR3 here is CAIRDSVSNQPQHF. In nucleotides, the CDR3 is TGTGCCATTAGGGACAGCGTTAGCAATCAGCCCCAGCATTTT.

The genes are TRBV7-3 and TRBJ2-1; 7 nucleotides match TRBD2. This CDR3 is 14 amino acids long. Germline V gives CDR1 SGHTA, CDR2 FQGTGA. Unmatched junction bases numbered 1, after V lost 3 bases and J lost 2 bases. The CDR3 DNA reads TGTGCCAGCAGCTTTGCGGGAGCCTACAATGAGCAGTTCTTC. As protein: CASSFAGAYNEQFF.

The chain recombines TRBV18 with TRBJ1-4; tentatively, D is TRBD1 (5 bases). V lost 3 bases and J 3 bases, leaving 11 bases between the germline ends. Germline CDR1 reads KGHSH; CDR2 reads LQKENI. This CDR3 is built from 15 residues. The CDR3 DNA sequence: TGTGCCAGCTCACCTTCGAACAGGCCTAATGAAAAACTGTTTTTT. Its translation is CASSPSNRPNEKLFF.

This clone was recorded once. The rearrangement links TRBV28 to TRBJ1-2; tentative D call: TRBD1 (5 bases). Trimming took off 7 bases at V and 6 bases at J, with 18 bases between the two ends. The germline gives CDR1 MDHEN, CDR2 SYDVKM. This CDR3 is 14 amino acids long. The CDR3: CASTLVEGWDGYTF. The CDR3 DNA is TGTGCCAGCACCCTGGTGGAGGGGTGGGATGGCTACACCTTC.

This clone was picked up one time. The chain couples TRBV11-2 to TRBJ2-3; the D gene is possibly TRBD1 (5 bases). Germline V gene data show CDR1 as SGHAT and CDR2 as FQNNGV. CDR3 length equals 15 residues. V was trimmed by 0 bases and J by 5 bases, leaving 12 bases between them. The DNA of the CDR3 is TGTGCCAGCAGCTTAGACGGCAGGACACGAGATACGCAGTATTTT. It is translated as CASSLDGRTRDTQYF.

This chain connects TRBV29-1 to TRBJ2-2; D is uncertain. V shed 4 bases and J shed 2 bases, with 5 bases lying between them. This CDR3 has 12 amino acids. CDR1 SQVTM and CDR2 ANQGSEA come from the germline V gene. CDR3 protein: CSVAGNTGELFF. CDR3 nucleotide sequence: TGCAGCGTTGCCGGTAACACCGGGGAGCTGTTTTTT.